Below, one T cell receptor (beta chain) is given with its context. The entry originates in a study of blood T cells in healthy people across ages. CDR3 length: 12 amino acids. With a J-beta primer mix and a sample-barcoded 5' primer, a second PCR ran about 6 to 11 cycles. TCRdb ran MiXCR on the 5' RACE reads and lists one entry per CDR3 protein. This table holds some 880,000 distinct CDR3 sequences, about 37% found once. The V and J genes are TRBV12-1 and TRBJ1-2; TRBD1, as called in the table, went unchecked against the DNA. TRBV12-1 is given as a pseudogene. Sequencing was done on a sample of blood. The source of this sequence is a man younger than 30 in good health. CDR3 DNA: TGTGCCAGCAGCTGGGACAGGGGTGGCTACACCTTC. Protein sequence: CASSWDRGGYTF.